This T cell receptor (beta chain) emerged from a study of identifying expanded T cells in peripheral blood. V shed 6 bases, J shed 2 bases, and the junction held 5 bases outside the gene matches. The CDR3 is made up of 14 amino acids. Germline V gene sequence: CDR1 KGHSH, CDR2 LQKENI. During the collection period, no donor immune events like infections were recorded. Study-wide results and limits: Clone count variance between roughly 2-week samples rose with total template count. Technical replicates showed about 1.2 changed clones; about two weeks 15 to 20; four weeks 19.

Data came from immunoSEQ multiplex PCR; TCRdb stores just in-frame clones and leaves some out. This sample has under 90,000 clones; about nine tenths occur once, and the top ten carry around 2.7%. With regard to this clone: What it binds is not known.

Sequenced sample: blood. V is TRBV18 and J is TRBJ2-3, with 7 bases matching TRBD1. The sequence was obtained from a person aged 18 to 70 in good health. The CDR3 DNA sequence: TGTGCCAGCTCGCGACAGGGACCCACAGATACGCAGTATTTT. As protein: CASSRQGPTDTQYF.